The 8 T cell receptor beta chains listed next were all sequenced from one sample in a study of blood T cell repertoires in COVID-19. The assay was immunoSEQ multiplex PCR, and TCRdb's table has in-frame clones only and misses some. The repertoire has 150,000 to 200,000 clones, 82% of them found once; the top ten carry around 5.5%. The sequencing sample was made of PBMCs or T cells enriched from blood (not recorded which). The source is a woman aged 60-75 years with acute COVID-19.

This chain connects TRBV7-8 to TRBJ2-1; 8 nucleotides match TRBD2. The CDR3 is 16 residues long. Germline CDR1 SGHVS, CDR2 FQNEAQ. Unmatched junction bases numbered 10, after V lost 7 bases and J lost 2 bases. CDR3 sequence (DNA): TGTGCCAGCAACTCCCGCCGGGGGGGGACCTACAATGAGCAGTTCTTC. This gives the protein CASNSRRGGTYNEQFF.

The rearrangement links TRBV3-1 (or the pseudogene TRBV3-2) to TRBJ2-5; the match to TRBD2 covers 8 bases. This CDR3 contains 15 residues. Trimming at V came to 5 bases and at J to 2 bases, leaving 7 bases not matched to a gene. Germline lookup yields CDR1 LGHDT and CDR2 YNNKEL (reference sequence). The CDR3 region has the DNA TGTGCCAGCAGCACTTTAGCGGGGAGGCAAGAGACCCAGTACTTC. The encoded protein is CASSTLAGRQETQYF.

The CDR3 coding sequence is TGTGCCAGCAGGCGGTCTAGTGCCCTTTCCTACGAGCAGTACTTC. Its protein product is CASRRSSALSYEQYF. The rearrangement joins TRBV27 to TRBJ2-7, with no clear D. Germline V gives CDR1 MNHEY, CDR2 SMNVEV (reference sequence). The ends were cut back, 6 bases at V and 1 base at J, with 16 bases in the middle. The CDR3 has 15 amino acids.

This clone has a handful of counts. V and J are TRBV7-2 and TRBJ1-1; D gene unclear. Germline CDR1 reads SGHTA; CDR2 reads FQGNSA. Trimming took 5 bases from V and 3 from J, leaving 13 bases between them. CDR3 size: 14 residues. The CDR3 DNA sequence: TGTGCCAGCAGCATTAGGGCGGGAGACACTGAAGCTTTCTTT. It specifies CASSIRAGDTEAFF.

The chain employs TRBV5-4 and TRBJ2-5; D may be TRBD2 (7 bases). V was shortened by 2 bases and J by 5 bases, with 19 bases between the two germline ends. Germline-derived CDR1 and CDR2 are SGHNT and YYREEE (reference sequence). The CDR3 has 16 residues. CDR3 bases: TGTGCCAGCAGCTTACTCGGGGGGCGGGAACGGGAGACCCAGTACTTC. Translation gives CASSLLGGRERETQYF.

This chain links TRBV9 with TRBJ2-4, with 11 bases matching TRBD2. CDR1 and CDR2 (germline): SGDLS, YYNGEE. V dropped 5 bases and J dropped 0; count of bases not matched to a gene: 13. The CDR3 totals 19 residues. In DNA, the CDR3 is TGTGCCAGCAGTACTAATCCCGGGACTAGCGGCCTAGCCAAAAACATTCAGTACTTC. Its protein product is CASSTNPGTSGLAKNIQYF.

The chain joins TRBV7-2 to TRBJ2-1, with D maybe TRBD1 (6 bases). The CDR3 consists of 15 residues. Trimming took off 2 bases at V and 4 bases at J, with 12 bases between the two ends. Germline V lookup: CDR1 SGHTA, CDR2 FQGNSA. In nucleotides, the CDR3 is TGTGCCAGCAGCTTAATGGACAGCGAATACAATGAGCAGTTCTTC. Protein product: CASSLMDSEYNEQFF.

This clone appeared a few times. This chain connects TRBV18 to TRBJ2-7; no clear D. The length of the CDR3 is 14 residues. Germline CDR1 reads KGHSH; CDR2 reads LQKENI. Trimming removed 3 bases from V and 5 bases from J, with 14 bases in between. The CDR3 reads CASSPASFAHEQYF. The CDR3 nucleotides read TGTGCCAGCTCACCGGCCTCGTTTGCCCACGAGCAGTACTTC.